The 13 T cell receptor beta chains presented below share a single source sample, sequenced in a study of T cells in Graves' hyperthyroidism and ophthalmopathy. Using RNA transcripts as the source, TCR beta CDR3 regions were amplified. The TCR CDR3 first-round RT-PCR relied on the HTBI primer set. A single record per CDR3 protein comes from TCRdb applying MiXCR to the multiplex PCR reads. The sample records 550,000 to 600,000 distinct CDR3 sequences, 15% to 20% being singletons. The sample taken for sequencing was blood. These receptors all stem from a woman between 18 and 29 years old with Graves' hyperthyroidism.

This clonotype was found a few times. The V call is TRBV5-1, the J call TRBJ2-7; D is tentatively TRBD1 or TRBD2 (5 bases each). This CDR3 is built from 11 residues. Germline V gives CDR1 SGHRS, CDR2 YFSETQ. V lost 7 bases and J lost 9, with 14 bases in between. DNA for the CDR3: TGCGCCAGCCCAGGGACGTTTAGGCAGTACTTC. Translation gives CASPGTFRQYF. The full variable domain, in which reference TRBV5-1 and TRBJ2-7 provide the parts outside the CDR3, is KAGVTQTPRYLIKTRGQQVTLSCSPISGHRSVSWYQQTPGQGLQFLFEYFSETQRNKGNFPGRFSGRQFSNSRSEMNVSTLELGDSALYLCASPGTFRQYFGPGTRLTVT.

This clonotype showed up many times. The genes are TRBV2 and TRBJ1-5, with D unresolved. Looked up from germline, CDR1 is SNHLY and CDR2 is FYNNEI. The CDR3 loop spans 15 amino acids. Deletions cut 1 base from V and 7 bases from J, with 14 bases between. CDR3: CASSEDGLEAQPQHF. CDR3 in DNA: TGTGCCAGCAGTGAAGATGGGTTGGAGGCGCAGCCCCAGCATTTT.

The rearrangement uses TRBV20-1 and TRBJ2-7; D uncertain. Trimming removed 0 bases at V and 5 bases at J, with 14 bases between. There are 14 residues in the CDR3. Looked up from germline, CDR1 is DFQATT and CDR2 is SNEGSKA (reference sequence). The CDR3, as DNA: TGCAGTGCTAGAGATTCCCGAGGTGGGCACGAGCAGTACTTC. This codes for CSARDSRGGHEQYF.

This clonotype has at least ten counts. The V call is TRBV7-6, the J call TRBJ1-6; possibly TRBD1 for D (5 bases). This CDR3 comprises 14 residues. CDR1 is SGHVS, CDR2 FNYEAQ, per germline. V lost 5 bases and J 9 bases, leaving 14 bases between the germline ends. CDR3 coding DNA: TGTGCCAGCAGCCTAAGTCGCGGGGGTTCACCCCTCCACTTT. Translation gives CASSLSRGGSPLHF.

V and J are TRBV24-1 and TRBJ1-2, with D uncertain. This CDR3 is built from 12 residues. Trimming shortened V by 5 bases and J by 8 bases, and 11 bases separated the two germline ends. From germline, CDR1 is KGHDR and CDR2 SFDVKD. The CDR3 sequence is CATSGGTLGYTF. CDR3 nucleotides: TGTGCCACCAGTGGGGGAACACTGGGCTACACCTTC.

Of note for this clonotype: Relative to the germline gene, one junction end is altered; a read error may explain this. The chain couples TRBV11-2 to TRBJ2-3; no clear D gene. This CDR3 is built from 12 residues. CDR1 is SGHAT and CDR2 is FQNNGV in the germline V gene. For the CDR3, the DNA is TGTGTCAGCTCAACATTGCGAGATACGCAGTATTTT. Protein sequence: CVSSTLRDTQYF.

This clonotype was seen a few times. The J gene is TRBJ2-1, the V gene TRBV12-3 or TRBV12-4; no clear D. V lost 2 bases and J 6 bases, leaving 17 bases between the germline ends. This CDR3 is built from 16 residues. The CDR3 reads CASSLRQASISNEQFF. CDR3 nucleotide sequence: TGTGCCAGCAGTTTACGGCAGGCTAGTATTAGCAATGAGCAGTTCTTC.

This clonotype was observed many times. V and J are TRBV12-5 and TRBJ2-1, with D perhaps being TRBD1 or TRBD2 (5 bases each). Trimming removed 4 bases at V and 3 bases at J, with 10 bases between. CDR3 length: 14 amino acids. CDR1 is LGHNT and CDR2 is FRNRAP in the germline V gene. CDR3 nucleotide sequence: TGTGCTAGTGGTTCGGGGCAAATCTACAATGAGCAGTTCTTC. Translated, it gives CASGSGQIYNEQFF.

This clonotype has a count of ten or more. The chain is built from TRBV2 and TRBJ2-3, with D perhaps matching TRBD2 (7 bases). V was clipped by 6 bases and J by 2 bases, with 15 bases between them. The CDR3 loop spans 15 amino acids. Germline CDR1 reads SNHLY; CDR2 reads FYNNEI. CDR3 protein: CASRLWGGHTDTQYF. DNA for the CDR3: TGTGCCAGCAGATTGTGGGGGGGCCACACAGATACGCAGTATTTT.

J is TRBJ2-1 and V is TRBV3-1, with 10 bases aligning to TRBD2. Germline-derived CDR1 and CDR2 are LGHDT and YNNKEL (reference sequence). Trimming removed 2 bases from V and 8 bases from J; junction bases left unmatched: 6. This CDR3 has 15 residues. For the CDR3, the DNA is TGTGCCAGCAGCCAATCTAGCGGGAGTGGGTATGAGCAGTTCTTC. Translation: CASSQSSGSGYEQFF.

Ten or more counts support this clonotype. The V call is TRBV28, the J call TRBJ2-5; D call uncertain. Germline-derived CDR1 and CDR2 are MDHEN and SYDVKM. V gave up 4 bases and J gave up 0 bases, with 18 bases separating them. The CDR3 has 17 amino acids. The CDR3 coding sequence is TGTGCCAGCAGTTGGCCCGGGCCTATCCTGTACCAAGAGACCCAGTACTTC. It yields the protein CASSWPGPILYQETQYF.

The table lists this clonotype with a few counts. The V and J genes are TRBV20-1 and TRBJ1-1, with D unclear. Trimming left V 0 bases short and J 10 bases short, with 18 bases between. Looked up from germline, CDR1 is DFQATT and CDR2 is SNEGSKA (reference sequence). CDR3 length equals 14 residues. The CDR3 spells CSARDSRTEEVAFF. CDR3 in DNA: TGCAGTGCTAGAGACTCGAGAACAGAGGAGGTAGCTTTCTTT.

A few counts support this clonotype. The V call is TRBV14, the J call TRBJ2-1; 12 bases align to TRBD2. This CDR3 is 19 amino acids long. With 4 bases clipped from V and 0 bases from J, the junction kept 10 bases outside the gene matches. Germline CDR1 reads SGHDN; CDR2 reads FVKESK. The CDR3, as DNA: TGTGCCAGCAGCCGGGGACTAGCGGGCCTCGCCGCCTCCTACAATGAGCAGTTCTTC. Translating it yields CASSRGLAGLAASYNEQFF. The full variable domain, its missing parts supplied by reference TRBV14 and TRBJ2-1, is EAGVTQFPSHSVIEKGQTVTLRCDPISGHDNLYWYRRVMGKEIKFLLHFVKESKQDESGMPNNRFLAERTGGTYSTLKVQPAELEDSGVYFCASSRGLAGLAASYNEQFFGPGTRLTVL.